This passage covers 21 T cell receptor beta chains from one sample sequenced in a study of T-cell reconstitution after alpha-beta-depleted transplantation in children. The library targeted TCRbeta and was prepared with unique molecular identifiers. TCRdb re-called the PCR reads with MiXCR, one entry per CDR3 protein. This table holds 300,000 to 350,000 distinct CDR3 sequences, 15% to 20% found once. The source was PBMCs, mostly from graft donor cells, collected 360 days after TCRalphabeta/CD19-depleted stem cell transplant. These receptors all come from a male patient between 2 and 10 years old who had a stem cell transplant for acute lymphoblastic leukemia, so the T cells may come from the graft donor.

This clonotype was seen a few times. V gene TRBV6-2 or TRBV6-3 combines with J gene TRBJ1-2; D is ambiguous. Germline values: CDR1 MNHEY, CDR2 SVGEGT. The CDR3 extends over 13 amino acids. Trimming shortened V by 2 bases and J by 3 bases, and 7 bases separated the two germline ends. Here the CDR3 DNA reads TGTGCCAGCAGTTACCGGGCTTACTATGGCTACACCTTC. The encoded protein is CASSYRAYYGYTF.

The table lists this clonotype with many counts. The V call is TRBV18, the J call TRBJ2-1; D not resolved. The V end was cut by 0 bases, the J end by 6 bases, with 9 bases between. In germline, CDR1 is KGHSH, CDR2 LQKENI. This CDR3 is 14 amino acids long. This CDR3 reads CASSPPRLLNEQFF. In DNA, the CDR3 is TGTGCCAGCTCACCACCCCGACTCCTCAATGAGCAGTTCTTC.

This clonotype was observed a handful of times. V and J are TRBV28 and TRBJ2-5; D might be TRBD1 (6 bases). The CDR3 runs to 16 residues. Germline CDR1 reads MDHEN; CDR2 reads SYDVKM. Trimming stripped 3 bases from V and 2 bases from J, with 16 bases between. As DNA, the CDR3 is TGTGCCAGCAGTTTCCCCCTGGGGACACTACAAGAGACCCAGTACTTC. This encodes CASSFPLGTLQETQYF.

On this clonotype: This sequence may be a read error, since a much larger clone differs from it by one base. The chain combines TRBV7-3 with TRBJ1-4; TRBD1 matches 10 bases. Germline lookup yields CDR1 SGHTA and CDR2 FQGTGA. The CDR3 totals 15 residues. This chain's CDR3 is CSSSCPGQGPEKLFF. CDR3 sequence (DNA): TGTTCCAGCAGCTGTCCGGGACAGGGGCCTGAAAAACTGTTTTTT.

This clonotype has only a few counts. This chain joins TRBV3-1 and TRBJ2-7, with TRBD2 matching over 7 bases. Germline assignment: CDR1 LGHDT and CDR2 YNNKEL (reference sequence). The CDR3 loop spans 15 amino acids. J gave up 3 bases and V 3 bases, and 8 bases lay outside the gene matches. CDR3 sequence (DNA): TGTGCCAGCAGCCAGCGGGACTATACCCGCTACGAGCAGTACTTC. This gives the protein CASSQRDYTRYEQYF.

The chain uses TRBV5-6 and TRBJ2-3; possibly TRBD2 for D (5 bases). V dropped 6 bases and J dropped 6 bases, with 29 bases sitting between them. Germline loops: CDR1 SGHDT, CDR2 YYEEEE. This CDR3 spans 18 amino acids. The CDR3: CASTHQHLGSSAADTQYF. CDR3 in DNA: TGTGCCAGCACGCACCAACACCTTGGGTCGTCAGCGGCGGATACGCAGTATTTT.

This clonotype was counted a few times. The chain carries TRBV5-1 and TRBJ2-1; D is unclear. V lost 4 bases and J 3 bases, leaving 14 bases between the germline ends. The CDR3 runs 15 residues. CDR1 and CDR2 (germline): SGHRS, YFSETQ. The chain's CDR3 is CASSPVPLGYNEQFF. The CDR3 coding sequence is TGCGCCAGCAGCCCCGTACCCCTTGGCTACAATGAGCAGTTCTTC.

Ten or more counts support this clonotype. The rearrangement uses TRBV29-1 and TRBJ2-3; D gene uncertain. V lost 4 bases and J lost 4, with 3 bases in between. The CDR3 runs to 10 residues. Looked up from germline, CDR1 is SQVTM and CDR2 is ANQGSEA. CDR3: CSVGADTQYF. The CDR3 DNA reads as TGCAGCGTTGGAGCAGATACGCAGTATTTT.

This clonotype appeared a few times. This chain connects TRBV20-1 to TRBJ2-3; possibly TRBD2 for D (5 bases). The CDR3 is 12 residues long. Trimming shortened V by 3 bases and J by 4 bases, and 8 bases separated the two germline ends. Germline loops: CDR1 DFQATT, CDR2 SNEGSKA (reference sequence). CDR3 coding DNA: TGCAGTGCTAGCCCCGGGGCAGATACGCAGTATTTT. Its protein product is CSASPGADTQYF.

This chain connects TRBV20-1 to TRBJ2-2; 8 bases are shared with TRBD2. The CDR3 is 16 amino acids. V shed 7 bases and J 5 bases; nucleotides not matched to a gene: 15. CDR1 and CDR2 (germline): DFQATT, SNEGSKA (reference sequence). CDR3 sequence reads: CSVPRRGGRGTGELFF. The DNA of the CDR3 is TGCAGTGTCCCCCGCCGGGGGGGGAGGGGGACCGGGGAGCTGTTTTTT.

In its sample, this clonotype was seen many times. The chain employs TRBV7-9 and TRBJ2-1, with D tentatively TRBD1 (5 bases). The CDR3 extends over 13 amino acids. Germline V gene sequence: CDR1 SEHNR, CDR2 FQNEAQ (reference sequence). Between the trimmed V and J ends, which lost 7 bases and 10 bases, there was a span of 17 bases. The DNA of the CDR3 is TGTGCCAGCACTTTTACAGGCCCCAACGAGCAGTTCTTC. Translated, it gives CASTFTGPNEQFF.

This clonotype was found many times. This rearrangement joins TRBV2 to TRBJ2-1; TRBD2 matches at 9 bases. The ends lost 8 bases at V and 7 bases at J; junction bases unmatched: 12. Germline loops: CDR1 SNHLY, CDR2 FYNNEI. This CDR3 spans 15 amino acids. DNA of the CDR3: TGTGCCAGCGGCCTGGCGGGAGGGCCTCTAAATGAGCAGTTCTTC. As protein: CASGLAGGPLNEQFF.

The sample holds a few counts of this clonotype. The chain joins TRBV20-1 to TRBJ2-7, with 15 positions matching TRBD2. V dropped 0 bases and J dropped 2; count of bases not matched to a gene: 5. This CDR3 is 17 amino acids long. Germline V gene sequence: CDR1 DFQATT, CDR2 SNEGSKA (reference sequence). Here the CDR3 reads CSARDLRTSGRAYEQYF. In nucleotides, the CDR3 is TGCAGTGCTAGAGATCTCCGGACTAGCGGGAGGGCCTACGAGCAGTACTTC.

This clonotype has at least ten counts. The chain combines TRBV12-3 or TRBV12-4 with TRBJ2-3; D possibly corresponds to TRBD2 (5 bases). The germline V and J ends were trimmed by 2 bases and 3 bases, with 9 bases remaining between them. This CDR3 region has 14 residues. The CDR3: CASSLNDYTDTQYF. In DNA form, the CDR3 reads TGTGCCAGCAGTTTAAACGACTATACAGATACGCAGTATTTT.

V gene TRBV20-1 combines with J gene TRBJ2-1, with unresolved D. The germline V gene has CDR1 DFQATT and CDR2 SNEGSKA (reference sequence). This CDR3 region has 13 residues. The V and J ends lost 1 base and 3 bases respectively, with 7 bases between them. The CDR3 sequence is CSARGWSYNEQFF. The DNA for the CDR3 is TGCAGTGCTAGAGGATGGAGCTACAATGAGCAGTTCTTC.

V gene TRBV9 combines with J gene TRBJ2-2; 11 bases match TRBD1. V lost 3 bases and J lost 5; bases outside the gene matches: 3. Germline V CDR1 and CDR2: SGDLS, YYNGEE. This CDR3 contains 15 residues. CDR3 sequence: CASSGDRGETGELFF. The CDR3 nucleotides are TGTGCCAGCAGCGGGGACAGGGGGGAGACCGGGGAGCTGTTTTTT. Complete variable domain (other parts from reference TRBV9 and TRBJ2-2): DSGVTQTPKHLITATGQRVTLRCSPRSGDLSVYWYQQSLDQGLQFLIQYYNGEERAKGNILERFSAQQFPDLHSELNLSSLELGDSALYFCASSGDRGETGELFFGEGSRLTVL.

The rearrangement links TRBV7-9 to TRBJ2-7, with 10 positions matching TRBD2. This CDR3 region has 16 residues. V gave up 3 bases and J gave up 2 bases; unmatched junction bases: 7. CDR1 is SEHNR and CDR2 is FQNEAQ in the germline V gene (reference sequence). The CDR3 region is CASSFSTGTSAYEQYF. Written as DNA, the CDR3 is TGTGCCAGCAGCTTTTCCACCGGGACTAGCGCCTACGAGCAGTACTTC.

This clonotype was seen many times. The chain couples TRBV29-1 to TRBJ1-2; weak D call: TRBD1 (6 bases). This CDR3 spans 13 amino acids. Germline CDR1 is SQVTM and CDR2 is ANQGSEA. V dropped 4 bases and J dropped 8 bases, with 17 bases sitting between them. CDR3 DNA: TGCAGCGTTGTATCCGACAGGAGAGGGGGCTACACCTTC. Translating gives CSVVSDRRGGYTF. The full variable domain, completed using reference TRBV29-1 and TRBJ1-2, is SAVISQKPSRDICQRGTSLTIQCQVDSQVTMMFWYRQQPGQSLTLIATANQGSEATYESGFVIDKFPISRPNLTFSTLTVSNMSPEDSSIYLCSVVSDRRGGYTFGSGTRLTVV.

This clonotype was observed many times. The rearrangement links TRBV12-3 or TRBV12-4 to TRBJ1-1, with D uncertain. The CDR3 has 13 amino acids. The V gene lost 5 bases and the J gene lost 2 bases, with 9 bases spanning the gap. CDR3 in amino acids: CASSPRSNTEAFF. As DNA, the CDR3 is TGTGCCAGCAGTCCCCGGTCAAACACTGAAGCTTTCTTT.

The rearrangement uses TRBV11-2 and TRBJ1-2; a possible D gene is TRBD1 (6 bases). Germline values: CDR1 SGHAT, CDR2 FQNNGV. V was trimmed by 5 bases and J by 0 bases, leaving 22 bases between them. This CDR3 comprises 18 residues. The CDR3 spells CASSPRGESVLANYGYTF. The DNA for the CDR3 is TGTGCCAGCAGCCCGAGGGGGGAGAGTGTTTTGGCTAACTATGGCTACACCTTC.

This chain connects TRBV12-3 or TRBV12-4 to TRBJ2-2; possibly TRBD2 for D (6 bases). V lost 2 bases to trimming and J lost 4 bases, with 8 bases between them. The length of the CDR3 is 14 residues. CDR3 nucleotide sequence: TGTGCCAGCAGTTTATTCGGGAGCACCGGGGAGCTGTTTTTT. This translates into CASSLFGSTGELFF.